The clone carrying this T cell receptor (beta chain) was detected a few times. The investigators amplified TCR beta CDR3 regions from RNA transcripts. HTBI primers were employed in a first-round RT-PCR of the TCR CDR3. Each CDR3 protein is one row after TCRdb ran MiXCR on the multiplex PCR reads. The sample lists around 690,000 distinct CDR3 sequences, around a sixth seen once, with around a sixth in the top ten. This sample stems from a study of T cells in Graves' hyperthyroidism and ophthalmopathy. Study at large: Peripheral blood samples were taken at initial diagnosis, prior to any treatment.

Uncontrolled infection, other autoimmune disease, pregnancy and lactation each barred patients from inclusion. Each diagnosis drew on symptoms, thyroxine, TRAb, thyroid ultrasound and orbital computed tomography findings. Sequencing was done on a sample of blood. This clonotype originated in a man in his fifties or sixties with Graves' hyperthyroidism.

CDR3 protein: CASKRTGRNTEAFF. The CDR3 region has the DNA TGTGCCAGCAAAAGGACAGGAAGGAACACTGAAGCTTTCTTT. The V gene is TRBV6-1, the J gene TRBJ1-1, with 7 bases matching TRBD1. Looked up from germline, CDR1 is MNHNS and CDR2 is SASEGT. The V and J ends lost 7 bases and 1 base, in that order; junction bases with no gene match: 6. This CDR3 is 14 amino acids long.